The next 5 T cell receptor beta chains were all read from a single sample in a study of PD-1 blockade in classical Hodgkin lymphoma. All patients experienced relapse after autologous stem cell transplantation, and brentuximab vedotin exposure was variable. Repertoires were generated with immunoSEQ multiplex PCR, while TCRdb's copy carries only in-frame clones and drops some. The sample includes around 13,000 clones, 82% of them seen just once. Sequenced material: peripheral blood mononuclear cells (PBMCs), taken at baseline. The receptors here all came from a human donor with classical Hodgkin lymphoma.

The J gene is TRBJ2-5, the V gene TRBV5-6; maybe TRBD1 (6 bases). Germline-derived CDR1 and CDR2 are SGHDT and YYEEEE. V lost 2 bases to trimming and J lost 2 bases, with 13 bases between them. The CDR3 length is 15 residues. The CDR3 loop is CASSFGWGLQETQYF. The CDR3 DNA reads as TGTGCCAGCAGCTTCGGGTGGGGGCTTCAAGAGACCCAGTACTTC.

V usage is TRBV2 and J usage is TRBJ2-3; tentative D call: TRBD2 (5 bases). The germline CDR1 and CDR2 sequences are SNHLY and FYNNEI. Trimming took 7 bases from V and 1 from J, leaving 12 bases between them. The CDR3 runs to 14 residues. The CDR3 DNA reads TGTGCCAGCACCCGGGATATTGGCACAGATACGCAGTATTTT. It is translated as CASTRDIGTDTQYF. Supplemented by reference TRBV2 and TRBJ2-3, the full variable domain reads EPEVTQTPSHQVTQMGQEVILRCVPISNHLYFYWYRQILGQKVEFLVSFYNNEISEKSEIFDDQFSVERPDGSNFTLKIRSTKLEDSAMYFCASTRDIGTDTQYFGPGTRLTVL.

This sequence joins TRBV4-1 and TRBJ2-3; D is possibly TRBD2 (5 bases). The length of the CDR3 is 16 residues. Trimming removed 3 bases at V and 1 base at J, with 14 bases between. Germline CDR1 reads MGHRA; CDR2 reads YSYEKL. The CDR3 reads CASSHRDRGGTDTQYF. The CDR3 DNA reads TGCGCCAGCAGCCACCGAGATCGGGGTGGCACAGATACGCAGTATTTT.

The genes are TRBV9 and TRBJ2-5, with 9 bases identical to TRBD1. With 1 base clipped from V and 5 bases from J, the junction kept 12 bases outside the gene matches. CDR3 length equals 17 residues. CDR1 is SGDLS and CDR2 is YYNGEE in the germline V gene. The CDR3 nucleotides are TGTGCCAGCAGCGTATGGGGCAGGGACAGGGAAGGGGAGACCCAGTACTTC. Translation: CASSVWGRDREGETQYF.

The V gene is TRBV28, the J gene TRBJ1-5, with a weak D call TRBD1 (5 bases). Trimming removed 3 bases from V and 4 bases from J, with 13 bases in between. Germline-derived CDR1 and CDR2 are MDHEN and SYDVKM. The CDR3 runs 15 residues. The CDR3 nucleotides read TGTGCCAGCAGTTTCGGGGGTAAGGGTAATCAGCCCCAGCATTTT. This gives the protein CASSFGGKGNQPQHF.